This T cell receptor (beta chain) was retrieved from a study of OX40 agonist ivuxolimab in advanced cancers. The V end lost 4 bases, the J end lost 7 bases, and 14 bases lay between the germline ends. The CDR3 totals 14 residues. CDR1 is MRHNA and CDR2 is SNTAGT in the germline V gene. The method was immunoSEQ multiplex PCR; TCRdb's version includes in-frame clones alone and lacks a portion of them. The repertoire holds more than 70,000 clones, with about 84% as singletons. The table lists this clone with a count of one. The source is an adult with an advanced solid tumor such as melanoma, head and neck, liver or kidney cancer. The rearrangement joins TRBV6-4 to TRBJ2-1, with a tentative D call TRBD1 (7 bases). Specimen: CD4+ or CD8+ T cells sorted from blood, collected in a trial of the OX40 agonist ivuxolimab. CDR3 sequence: CASSGVTGRNEQFF. The CDR3, as DNA: TGTGCCAGCAGTGGCGTGACAGGGAGGAATGAGCAGTTCTTC.